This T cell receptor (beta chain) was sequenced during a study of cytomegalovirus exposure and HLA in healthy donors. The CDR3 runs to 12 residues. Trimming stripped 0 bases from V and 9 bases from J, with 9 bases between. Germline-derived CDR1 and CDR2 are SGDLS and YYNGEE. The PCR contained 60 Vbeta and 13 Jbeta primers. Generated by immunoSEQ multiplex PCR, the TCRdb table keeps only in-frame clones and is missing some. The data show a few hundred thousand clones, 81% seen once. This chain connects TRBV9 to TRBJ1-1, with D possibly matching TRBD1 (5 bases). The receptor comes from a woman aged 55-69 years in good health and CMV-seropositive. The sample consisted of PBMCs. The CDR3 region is CASSVAGAQAFF. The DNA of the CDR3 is TGTGCCAGCAGCGTAGCTGGGGCGCAAGCTTTCTTT. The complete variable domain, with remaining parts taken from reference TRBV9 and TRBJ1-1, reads DSGVTQTPKHLITATGQRVTLRCSPRSGDLSVYWYQQSLDQGLQFLIQYYNGEERAKGNILERFSAQQFPDLHSELNLSSLELGDSALYFCASSVAGAQAFFGQGTRLTVV.